This T cell receptor beta chain stems from a study of T cells in Graves' hyperthyroidism and ophthalmopathy (dated by TCRdb to between 2017 and 2020). For context, the study as a whole: Peripheral blood samples were taken at initial diagnosis, before any treatment was given. A discovery cohort of about a hundred patients, roughly 45 with Graves' ophthalmopathy and 55 to 60 with stable Graves' hyperthyroidism, was used to find distinguishing TCR V-J signatures. After blood sampling, hyperthyroidism patients were treated with methimazole at a starting dose of 30 mg daily, and ophthalmopathy patients were treated with high-dose intravenous methylprednisolone. TCR Vbeta CDR3 sequencing of some 140 peripheral blood samples (43 ophthalmopathy, some 75 hyperthyroidism and roughly 17 progressor patients) is reported in the paper. For training and testing, the approximately 92 patients in the discovery cohort were randomly divided in a 7:3 ratio. The study also compared thyroid tissue and blood T-cell repertoires from about 6 Graves' hyperthyroidism patients. Whether ophthalmopathy could be predicted prospectively was tested in an independent validation cohort made up of under 20 hyperthyroidism patients plus 17 patients who later progressed to ophthalmopathy.

Here is what the overall study found, with its caveats: A 13 V-J signature model separated ophthalmopathy from stable hyperthyroidism, with 87.88% sensitivity and 81% to 83% specificity in cross-validation and 80%/75% in testing. No statistical method was used to fix the sample size in advance, and group allocation was not hidden from the investigators. During validation, the model predicted progression to ophthalmopathy a median of around 6 months ahead of onset, with almost 71% sensitivity and almost 75% specificity. Most expanded thyroid clonotypes (frequency above 0.001) were also detected in blood, a finding suggesting that blood repertoires may reflect thyroid immune responses.

Amplification of TCR beta CDR3 regions was carried out from RNA transcripts. The first round of RT-PCR for the TCR CDR3 was performed with the HTBI primer set and the Qiagen OneStep RT-PCR kit. Libraries were constructed in a second round of multiplex PCR, after which size selection and purification were carried out. Libraries were sequenced paired-end with 100 bp reads on an Illumina HiSeq2000. From the authors' description of their analysis: SOAPnuke was used to process the raw data, removing reads that contained adapters or uncalled bases, had a mean Phred below 15, or lacked an exact match to the constant primer or identifier. High-quality paired reads were merged with COPE v1.2.5, and unique nucleotide sequences were defined as clonotypes. MiTCR v1.1 was used to align clonotypes to the IMGT TRBV, TRBD and TRBJ reference segments. The analysis was restricted to V-J combinations with a frequency above 0.0001, which together covered approximately 99% of the repertoires. A TCS score was defined as the ratio between F50 (clonal expansion) and ExV (chaos), using BLOSUM62-based TCRdist between CDR3 peptides within each V-J. Welch's t-statistics and random forest reduced 500 to 550 V-J features to 10 to 15, which were used in a naive Bayes classifier (R e1071). TCRdb trimmed the raw reads at Q25, called clones with MiXCR and kept productive beta chains. Each CDR3 protein gets just one entry, which takes the most common genes and DNA from the rows behind it. TCRdb's processing, not the authors', yielded these V and J calls. The sample yields a few hundred thousand distinct CDR3 sequences; over 12% were counted once. The top ten hold 30% of the sample.

This clonotype was observed many times. The specificity of this receptor is unknown. Base qualities are not provided; no much larger clone lies one nucleotide away. Its CDR3 holds 15 amino acids, cysteine through phenylalanine. Left in the record is the CDR3 DNA by itself, 45 bases read in frame from the first base. V trim: 8 bases; J trim: 7 bases; unmatched bases: 11. CDR1 and CDR2 (LNHDA, SQIVND) derive from the germline V gene (reference sequence). The hyperthyroidism patients were between 18 and 65 years old and newly diagnosed, with a disease duration of less than 2 months. Any patient with an uncontrolled infection, another autoimmune disease, pregnancy or lactation was excluded. Diagnoses were established on the basis of clinical symptoms, serum thyroxine and TRAb, thyroid ultrasound, and orbital computed tomography. For progressor patients, blood was drawn at the first diagnosis of hyperthyroidism, before any ophthalmopathy symptoms had appeared. PBMCs were separated from 7.5 to 10 ml of fresh peripheral blood using Ficoll-Paque density gradient centrifugation. Patients classed as progressors first received a Graves' hyperthyroidism diagnosis and then went on to develop ophthalmopathy during follow-up. Total RNA was extracted using Trizol reagent, and RNA quality was assessed on an Agilent 2100 Bioanalyzer.

This chain is built from TRBV19 and TRBJ2-2; the junction holds 9 bases that match TRBD1. Sample: blood. This clonotype originated in a woman aged 50 to 60 with Graves' hyperthyroidism that later progressed to Graves' ophthalmopathy. At the DNA level, the sequence is TGTGCCAGTCAAGTGACAGGGGGTTGGCGCGGGGAGCTGTTTTTT. Translation gives CASQVTGGWRGELFF.